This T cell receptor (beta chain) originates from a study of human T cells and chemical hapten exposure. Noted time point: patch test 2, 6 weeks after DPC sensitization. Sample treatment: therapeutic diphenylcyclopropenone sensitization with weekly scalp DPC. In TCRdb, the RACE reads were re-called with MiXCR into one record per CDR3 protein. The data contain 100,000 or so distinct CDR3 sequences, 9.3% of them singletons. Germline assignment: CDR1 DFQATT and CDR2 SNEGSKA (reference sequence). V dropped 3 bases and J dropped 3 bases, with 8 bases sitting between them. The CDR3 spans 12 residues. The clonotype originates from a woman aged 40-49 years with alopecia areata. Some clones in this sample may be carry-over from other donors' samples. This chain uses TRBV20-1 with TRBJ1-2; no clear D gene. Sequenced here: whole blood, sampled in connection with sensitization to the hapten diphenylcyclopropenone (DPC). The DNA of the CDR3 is TGCAGTGCTAGGCCCCGGGACTATGGCTACACCTTC. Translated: CSARPRDYGYTF.